This TCR beta chain was observed in a study of early T cells in non-severe SARS-CoV-2 infection. TCRdb reprocessed the 5' RACE reads via MiXCR and lists one record per CDR3 protein. The sample consists of tens of thousands of distinct CDR3 sequences, approximately 5.3% of them appearing once. The CDR3 is 14 amino acids. Trimming cost V 3 bases and J 2 bases, with 11 bases left between them. CDR1 and CDR2 (germline): SEHNR, FQNEAQ (reference sequence). This chain connects TRBV7-9 to TRBJ2-7; TRBD1 or TRBD2 may be the D gene (5 bases each). The sequence came from an adult who was a healthcare worker with PCR-confirmed SARS-CoV-2 infection or an uninfected control (not recorded which). The sample consisted of whole blood. CDR3 sequence reads: CASSFRDPAYEQYF. In nucleotides, the CDR3 is TGTGCCAGCAGCTTCCGGGACCCCGCCTACGAGCAGTACTTC.